This T cell receptor beta chain originates from a study of T-cell memory formation after mild COVID-19. For the study at large: Clustering of TCRs was largely donor specific. The study, taken as a whole, reports: Clones contracting across day 15 to 85 had a balanced CD4/CD8 profile; later expanding clones leaned CD4+. Contracting CD4+ clones were located mainly in CM and EM, and CD8+ clones in EMRA.

This CDR3 has 13 residues. V lost 3 bases and J lost 6, with 9 bases in between. One entry per CDR3 protein, called by TCRdb with MiXCR from the 5' RACE reads. The sample holds about 350,000 distinct CDR3 sequences, roughly 13% seen once. Comment on this clonotype: As yet, its antigen is unknown.

The chain employs TRBV12-3 or TRBV12-4 and TRBJ2-1; no firm D call. Sequencing was done on a sample of PBMCs or a T cell subset sorted from them (not recorded which). The receptor comes from a young man who had mild COVID-19 (a few samples of this study predate the infection). Cell type and time point are not known. The CDR3 reads CASSFGPTNEQFF. The CDR3 DNA follows: TGTGCCAGCAGTTTTGGACCCACCAATGAGCAGTTCTTC.